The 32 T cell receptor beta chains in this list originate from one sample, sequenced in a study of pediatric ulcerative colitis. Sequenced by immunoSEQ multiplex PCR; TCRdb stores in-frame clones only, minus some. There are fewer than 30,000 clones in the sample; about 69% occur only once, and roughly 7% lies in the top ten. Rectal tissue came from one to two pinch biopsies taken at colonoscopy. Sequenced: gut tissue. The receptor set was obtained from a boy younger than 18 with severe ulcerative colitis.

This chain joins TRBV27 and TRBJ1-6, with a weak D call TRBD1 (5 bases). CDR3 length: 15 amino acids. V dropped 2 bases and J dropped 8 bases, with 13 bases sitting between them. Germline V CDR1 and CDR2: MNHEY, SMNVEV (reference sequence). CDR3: CASSLQGGTHSPLHF. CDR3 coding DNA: TGTGCCAGCAGTTTACAGGGTGGGACTCATTCACCCCTCCACTTT.

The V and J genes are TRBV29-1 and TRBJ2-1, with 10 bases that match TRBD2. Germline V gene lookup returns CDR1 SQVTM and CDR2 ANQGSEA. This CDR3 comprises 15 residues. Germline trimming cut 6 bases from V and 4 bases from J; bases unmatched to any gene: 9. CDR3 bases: TGCAGCGTCCTAGCGGGAGAAGTATTTTACAATGAGCAGTTCTTC. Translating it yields CSVLAGEVFYNEQFF.

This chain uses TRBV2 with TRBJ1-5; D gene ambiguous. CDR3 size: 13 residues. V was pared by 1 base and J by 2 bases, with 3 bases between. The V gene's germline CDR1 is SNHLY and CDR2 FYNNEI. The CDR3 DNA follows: TGTGCCAGCAGTGAAGAGCGCAATCAGCCCCAGCATTTT. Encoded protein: CASSEERNQPQHF.

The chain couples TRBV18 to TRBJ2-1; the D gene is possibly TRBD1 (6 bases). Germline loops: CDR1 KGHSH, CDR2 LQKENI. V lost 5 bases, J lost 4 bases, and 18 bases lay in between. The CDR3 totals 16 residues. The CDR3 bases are TGTGCCAGCTCAACCAACAGGGTTCCTCTTTACAATGAGCAGTTCTTC. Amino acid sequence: CASSTNRVPLYNEQFF.

The CDR3 protein is CASSLAASGGTEAFF. The CDR3, as DNA: TGTGCCAGCAGCTTAGCGGCTTCGGGGGGCACTGAAGCTTTCTTT. This chain uses TRBV11-2 with TRBJ1-1, with D perhaps matching TRBD1 (5 bases). Germline loops: CDR1 SGHAT, CDR2 FQNNGV. This CDR3 comprises 15 residues. Trimming pared 1 base from V and 4 bases from J, leaving 13 bases between. The full variable domain, completed using reference TRBV11-2 and TRBJ1-1, is EAGVAQSPRYKIIEKRQSVAFWCNPISGHATLYWYQQILGQGPKLLIQFQNNGVVDDSQLPKDRFSAERLKGVDSTLKIQPAKLEDSAVYLCASSLAASGGTEAFFGQGTRLTVV.

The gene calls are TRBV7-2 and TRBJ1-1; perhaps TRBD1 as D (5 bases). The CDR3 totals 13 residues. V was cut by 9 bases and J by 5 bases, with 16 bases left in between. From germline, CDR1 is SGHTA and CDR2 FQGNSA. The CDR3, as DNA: TGTGCCAGTAGGGACGGGCCGGGGACTGAAGCTTTCTTT. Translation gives CASRDGPGTEAFF. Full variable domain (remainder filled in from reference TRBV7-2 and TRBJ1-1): GAGVSQSPSNKVTEKGKDVELRCDPISGHTALYWYRQSLGQGLEFLIYFQGNSAPDKSGLPSDRFSAERTGGSVSTLTIQRTQQEDSAVYLCASRDGPGTEAFFGQGTRLTVV.

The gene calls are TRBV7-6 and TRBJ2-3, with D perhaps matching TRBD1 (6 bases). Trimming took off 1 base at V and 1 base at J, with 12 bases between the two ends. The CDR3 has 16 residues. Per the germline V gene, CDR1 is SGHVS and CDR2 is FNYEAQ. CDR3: CASSLVGGAGTDTQYF. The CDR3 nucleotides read TGTGCCAGCAGCTTAGTTGGGGGCGCCGGCACAGATACGCAGTATTTT.

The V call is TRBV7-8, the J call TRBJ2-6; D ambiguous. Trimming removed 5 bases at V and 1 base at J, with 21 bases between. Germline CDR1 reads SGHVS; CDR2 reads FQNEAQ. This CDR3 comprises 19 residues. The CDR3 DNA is TGTGCCAGCAGCCGCTACGAATGGACCGACCTATCTGGGGCCAACGTCCTGACTTTC. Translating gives CASSRYEWTDLSGANVLTF.

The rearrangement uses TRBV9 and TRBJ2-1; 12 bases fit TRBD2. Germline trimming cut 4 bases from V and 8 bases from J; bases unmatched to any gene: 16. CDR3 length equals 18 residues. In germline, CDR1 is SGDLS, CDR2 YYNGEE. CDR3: CASSSRGGASGRGHEQFF. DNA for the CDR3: TGTGCCAGCAGCTCCCGGGGTGGGGCTAGCGGGAGGGGACATGAGCAGTTCTTC.

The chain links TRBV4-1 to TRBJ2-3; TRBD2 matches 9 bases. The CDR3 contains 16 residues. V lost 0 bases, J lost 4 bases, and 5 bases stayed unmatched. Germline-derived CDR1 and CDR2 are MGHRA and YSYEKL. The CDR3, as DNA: TGCGCCAGCAGCCAAGAACGAGCGGGAGGCGCAGATACGCAGTATTTT. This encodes CASSQERAGGADTQYF.

This CDR3 reads CSVGDSTDTQYF. In DNA, the CDR3 is TGCAGCGTTGGGGACTCTACAGATACGCAGTATTTT. The chain is built from TRBV29-1 and TRBJ2-3, with a weak D call TRBD2 (6 bases). This CDR3 region has 12 residues. The germline V and J ends were trimmed by 4 bases and 3 bases, with 8 bases remaining between them. CDR1 is SQVTM, CDR2 ANQGSEA, per germline.

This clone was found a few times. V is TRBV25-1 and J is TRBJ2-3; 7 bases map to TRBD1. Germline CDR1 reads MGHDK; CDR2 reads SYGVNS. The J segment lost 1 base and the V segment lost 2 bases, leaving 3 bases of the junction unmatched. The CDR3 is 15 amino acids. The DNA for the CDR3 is TGTGCCAGCAGTGAAAGGGGGCTTGGCACAGATACGCAGTATTTT. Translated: CASSERGLGTDTQYF. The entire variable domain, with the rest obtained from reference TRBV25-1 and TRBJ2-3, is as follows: EADIYQTPRYLVIGTGKKITLECSQTMGHDKMYWYQQDPGMELHLIHYSYGVNSTEKGDLSSESTVSRIRTEHFPLTLESARPSHTSQYLCASSERGLGTDTQYFGPGTRLTVL.

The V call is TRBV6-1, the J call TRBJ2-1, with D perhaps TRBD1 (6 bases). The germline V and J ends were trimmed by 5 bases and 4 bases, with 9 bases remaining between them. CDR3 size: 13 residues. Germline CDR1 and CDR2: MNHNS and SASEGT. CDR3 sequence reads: CASSHREYNEQFF. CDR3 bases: TGTGCCAGCAGTCACAGGGAATACAATGAGCAGTTCTTC.

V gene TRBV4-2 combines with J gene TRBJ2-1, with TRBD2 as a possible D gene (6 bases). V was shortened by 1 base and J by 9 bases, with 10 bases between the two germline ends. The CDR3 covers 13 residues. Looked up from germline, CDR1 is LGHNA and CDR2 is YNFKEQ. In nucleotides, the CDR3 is TGTGCCAGCAGCCAAGGGACTAATACTGAGCAGTTCTTC. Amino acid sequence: CASSQGTNTEQFF.

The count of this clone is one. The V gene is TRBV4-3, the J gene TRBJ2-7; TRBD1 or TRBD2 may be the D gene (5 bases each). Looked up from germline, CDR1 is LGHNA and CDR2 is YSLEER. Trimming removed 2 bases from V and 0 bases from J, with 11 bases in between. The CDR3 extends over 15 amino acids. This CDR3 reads CASSQFWGSSYEQYF. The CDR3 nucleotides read TGCGCCAGCAGCCAATTTTGGGGGAGCTCCTACGAGCAGTACTTC.

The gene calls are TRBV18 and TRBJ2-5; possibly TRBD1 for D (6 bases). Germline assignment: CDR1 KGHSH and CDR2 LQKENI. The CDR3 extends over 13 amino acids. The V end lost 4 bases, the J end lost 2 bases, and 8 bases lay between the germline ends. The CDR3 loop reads CASSRGQQETQYF. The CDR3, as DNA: TGTGCCAGCTCACGAGGACAGCAAGAGACCCAGTACTTC.

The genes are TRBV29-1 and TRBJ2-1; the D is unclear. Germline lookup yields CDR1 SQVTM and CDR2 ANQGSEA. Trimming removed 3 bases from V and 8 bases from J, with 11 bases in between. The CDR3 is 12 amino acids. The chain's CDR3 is CSVDALRDEQFF. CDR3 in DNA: TGCAGCGTTGATGCACTGCGCGATGAGCAGTTCTTC.

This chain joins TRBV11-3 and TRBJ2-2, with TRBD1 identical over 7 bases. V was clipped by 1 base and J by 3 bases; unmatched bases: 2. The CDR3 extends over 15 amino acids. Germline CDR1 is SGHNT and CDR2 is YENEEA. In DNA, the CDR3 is TGTGCCAGCAGCTTAGGGACAGGTTACACCGGGGAGCTGTTTTTT. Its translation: CASSLGTGYTGELFF.

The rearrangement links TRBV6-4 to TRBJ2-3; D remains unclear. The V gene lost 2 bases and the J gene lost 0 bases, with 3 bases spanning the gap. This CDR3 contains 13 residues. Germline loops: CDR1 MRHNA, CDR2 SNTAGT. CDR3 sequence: CASSDGSTDTQYF. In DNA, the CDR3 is TGTGCCAGCAGTGACGGGAGCACAGATACGCAGTATTTT.

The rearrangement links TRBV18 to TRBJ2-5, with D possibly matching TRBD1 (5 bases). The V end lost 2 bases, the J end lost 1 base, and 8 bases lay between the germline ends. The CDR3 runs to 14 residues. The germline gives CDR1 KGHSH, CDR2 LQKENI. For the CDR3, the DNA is TGTGCCAGCTCACCAACGGACACCCAAGAGACCCAGTACTTC. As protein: CASSPTDTQETQYF.

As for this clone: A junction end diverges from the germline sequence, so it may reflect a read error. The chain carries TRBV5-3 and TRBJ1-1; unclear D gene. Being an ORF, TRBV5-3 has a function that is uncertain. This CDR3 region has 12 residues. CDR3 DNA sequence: TGTGCCAGCAGCTTGGGTAGGTCTGAAGCTTTCTTT. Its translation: CASSLGRSEAFF.

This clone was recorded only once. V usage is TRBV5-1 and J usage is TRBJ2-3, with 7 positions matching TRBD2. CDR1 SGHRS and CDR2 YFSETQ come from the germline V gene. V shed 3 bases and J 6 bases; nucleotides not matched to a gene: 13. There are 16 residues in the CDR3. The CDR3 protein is CASSSGLGGATDTQYF. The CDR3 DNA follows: TGCGCCAGCAGCTCTGGACTAGGAGGGGCAACGGATACGCAGTATTTT.

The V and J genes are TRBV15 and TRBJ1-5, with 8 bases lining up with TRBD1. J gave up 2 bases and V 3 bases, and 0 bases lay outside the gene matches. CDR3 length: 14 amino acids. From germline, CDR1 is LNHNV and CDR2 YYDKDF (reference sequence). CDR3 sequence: CATSRTGGNQPQHF. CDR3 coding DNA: TGTGCCACCAGCAGGACAGGGGGCAATCAGCCCCAGCATTTT. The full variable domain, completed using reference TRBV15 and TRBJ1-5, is DAMVIQNPRYQVTQFGKPVTLSCSQTLNHNVMYWYQQKSSQAPKLLFHYYDKDFNNEADTPDNFQSRRPNTSFCFLDIRSPGLGDTAMYLCATSRTGGNQPQHFGDGTRLSIL.

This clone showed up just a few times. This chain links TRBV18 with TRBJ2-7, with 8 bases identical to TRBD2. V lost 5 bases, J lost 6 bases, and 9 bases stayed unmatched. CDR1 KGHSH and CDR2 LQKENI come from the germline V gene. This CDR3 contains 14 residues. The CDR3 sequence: CASSAGGAGFEQYF. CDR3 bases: TGTGCCAGCTCAGCCGGGGGGGCCGGGTTCGAGCAGTACTTC. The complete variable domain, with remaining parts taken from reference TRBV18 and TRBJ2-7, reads NAGVMQNPRHLVRRRGQEARLRCSPMKGHSHVYWYRQLPEEGLKFMVYLQKENIIDESGMPKERFSAEFPKEGPSILRIQQVVRGDSAAYFCASSAGGAGFEQYFGPGTRLTVT.

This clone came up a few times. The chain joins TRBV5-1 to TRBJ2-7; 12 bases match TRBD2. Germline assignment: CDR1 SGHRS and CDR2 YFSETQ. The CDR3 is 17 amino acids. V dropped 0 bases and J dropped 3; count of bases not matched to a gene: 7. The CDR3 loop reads CASSLATSGGGHYEQYF. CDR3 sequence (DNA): TGCGCCAGCAGCTTGGCGACTAGCGGGGGAGGTCACTACGAGCAGTACTTC.

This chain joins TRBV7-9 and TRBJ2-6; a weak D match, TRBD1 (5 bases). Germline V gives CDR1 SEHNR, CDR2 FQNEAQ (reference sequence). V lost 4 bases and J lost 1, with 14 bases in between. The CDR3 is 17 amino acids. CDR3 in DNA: TGTGCCAGCAGCTATACGATAGGGGTTTCTGGGGCCAACGTCCTGACTTTC. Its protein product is CASSYTIGVSGANVLTF.

This CDR3 reads CASSVPPTGELFF. As DNA, the CDR3 is TGTGCCAGCAGCGTACCCCCCACCGGGGAGCTGTTTTTT. V usage is TRBV9 and J usage is TRBJ2-2, with D uncertain. The V end lost 1 base, the J end lost 4 bases, and 5 bases lay between the germline ends. Germline V CDR1 and CDR2: SGDLS, YYNGEE. The CDR3 has 13 residues.

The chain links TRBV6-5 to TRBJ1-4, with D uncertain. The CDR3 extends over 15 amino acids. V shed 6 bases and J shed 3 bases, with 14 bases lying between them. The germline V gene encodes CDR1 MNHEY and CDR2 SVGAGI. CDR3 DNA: TGTGCCAGCAGCTCCGGTTGGGCCTCTAATGAAAAACTGTTTTTT. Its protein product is CASSSGWASNEKLFF.

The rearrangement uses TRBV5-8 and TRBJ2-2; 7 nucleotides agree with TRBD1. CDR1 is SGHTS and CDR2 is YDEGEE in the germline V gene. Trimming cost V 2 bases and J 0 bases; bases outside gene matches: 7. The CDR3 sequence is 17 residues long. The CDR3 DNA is TGTGCCAGCAGCTTCTTTTTCGGGACAGCGAACACCGGGGAGCTGTTTTTT. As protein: CASSFFFGTANTGELFF.

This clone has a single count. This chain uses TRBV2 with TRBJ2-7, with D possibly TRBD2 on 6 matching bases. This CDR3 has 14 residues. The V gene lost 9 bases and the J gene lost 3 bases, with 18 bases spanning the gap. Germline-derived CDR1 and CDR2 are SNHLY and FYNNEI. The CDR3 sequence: CASTLGTRFYEQYF. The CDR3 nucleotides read TGTGCCAGTACTTTGGGGACTCGGTTCTACGAGCAGTACTTC.

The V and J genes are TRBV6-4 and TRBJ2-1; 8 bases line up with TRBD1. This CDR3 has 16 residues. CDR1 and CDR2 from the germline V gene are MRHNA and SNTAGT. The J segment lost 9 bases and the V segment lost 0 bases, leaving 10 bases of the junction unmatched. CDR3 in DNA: TGTGCCAGCAGTGACTCGGCGACAGGGGTTTATGGTGAGCAGTTCTTC. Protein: CASSDSATGVYGEQFF.

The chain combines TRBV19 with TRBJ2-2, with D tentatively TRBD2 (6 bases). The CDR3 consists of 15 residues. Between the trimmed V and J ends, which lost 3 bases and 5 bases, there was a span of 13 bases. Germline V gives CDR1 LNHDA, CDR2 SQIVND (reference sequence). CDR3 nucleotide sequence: TGTGCCAGTAGTATTGGAGGGAGCAAGACCGGGGAGCTGTTTTTT. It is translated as CASSIGGSKTGELFF.